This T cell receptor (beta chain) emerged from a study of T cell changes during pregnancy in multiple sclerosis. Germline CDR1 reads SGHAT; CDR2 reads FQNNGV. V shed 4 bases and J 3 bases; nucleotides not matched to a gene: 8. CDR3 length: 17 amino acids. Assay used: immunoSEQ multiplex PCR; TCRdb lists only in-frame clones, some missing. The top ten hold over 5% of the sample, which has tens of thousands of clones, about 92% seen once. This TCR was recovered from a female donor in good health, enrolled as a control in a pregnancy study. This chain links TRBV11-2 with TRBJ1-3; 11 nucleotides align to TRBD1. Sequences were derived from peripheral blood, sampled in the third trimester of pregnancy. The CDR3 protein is CASSSLRTGGNGNTIYF. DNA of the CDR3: TGTGCCAGCAGCTCCCTCAGGACAGGGGGCAATGGAAACACCATATATTTT.